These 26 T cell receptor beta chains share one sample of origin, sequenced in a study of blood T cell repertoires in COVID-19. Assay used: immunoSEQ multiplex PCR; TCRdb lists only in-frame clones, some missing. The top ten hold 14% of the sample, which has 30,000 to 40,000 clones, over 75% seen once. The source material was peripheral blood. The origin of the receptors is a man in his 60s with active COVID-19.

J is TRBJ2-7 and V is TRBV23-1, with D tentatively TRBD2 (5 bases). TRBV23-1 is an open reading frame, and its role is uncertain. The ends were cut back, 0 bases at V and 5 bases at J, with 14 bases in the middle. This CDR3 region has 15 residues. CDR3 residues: CASSQSQTGSNEQYF. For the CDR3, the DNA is TGCGCCAGCAGTCAATCTCAAACGGGGAGTAACGAGCAGTACTTC.

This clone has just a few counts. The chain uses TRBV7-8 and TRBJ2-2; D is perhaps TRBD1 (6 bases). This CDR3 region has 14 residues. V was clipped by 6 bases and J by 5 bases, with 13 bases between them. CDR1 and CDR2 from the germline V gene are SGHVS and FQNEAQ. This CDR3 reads CASRPTTGTGELFF. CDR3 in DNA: TGTGCCAGCAGACCGACGACAGGTACCGGGGAGCTGTTTTTT. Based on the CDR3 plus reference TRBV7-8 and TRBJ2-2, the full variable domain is GAGVSQSPRYKVAKRGQDVALRCDPISGHVSLFWYQQALGQGPEFLTYFQNEAQLDKSGLPSDRFFAERPEGSVSTLKIQRTQQEDSAVYLCASRPTTGTGELFFGEGSRLTVL.

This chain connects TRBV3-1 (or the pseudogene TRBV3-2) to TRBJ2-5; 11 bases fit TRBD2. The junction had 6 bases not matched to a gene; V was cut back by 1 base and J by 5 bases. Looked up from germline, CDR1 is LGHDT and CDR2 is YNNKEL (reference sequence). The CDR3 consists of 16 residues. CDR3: CASSQVSGRAGETQYF. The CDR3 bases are TGTGCCAGCAGCCAAGTTAGCGGGAGGGCGGGGGAGACCCAGTACTTC.

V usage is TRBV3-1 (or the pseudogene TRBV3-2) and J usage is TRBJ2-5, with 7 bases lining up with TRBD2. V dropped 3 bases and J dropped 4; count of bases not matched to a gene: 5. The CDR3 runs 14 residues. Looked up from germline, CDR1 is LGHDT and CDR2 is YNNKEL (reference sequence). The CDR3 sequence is CASSHGAGRETQYF. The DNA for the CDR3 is TGTGCCAGCAGCCACGGAGCGGGAAGAGAGACCCAGTACTTC.

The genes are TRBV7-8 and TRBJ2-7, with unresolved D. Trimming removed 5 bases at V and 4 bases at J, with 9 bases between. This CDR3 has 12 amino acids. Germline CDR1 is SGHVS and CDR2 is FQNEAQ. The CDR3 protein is CASSLSRYEQYF. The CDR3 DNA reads TGTGCCAGCAGCCTCTCCCGTTACGAGCAGTACTTC. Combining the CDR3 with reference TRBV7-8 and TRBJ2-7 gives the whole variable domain GAGVSQSPRYKVAKRGQDVALRCDPISGHVSLFWYQQALGQGPEFLTYFQNEAQLDKSGLPSDRFFAERPEGSVSTLKIQRTQQEDSAVYLCASSLSRYEQYFGPGTRLTVT.

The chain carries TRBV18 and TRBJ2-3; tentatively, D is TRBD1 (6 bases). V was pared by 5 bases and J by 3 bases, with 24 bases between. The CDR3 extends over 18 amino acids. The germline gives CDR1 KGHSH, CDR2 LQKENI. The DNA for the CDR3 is TGTGCCAGCTCATCCCAACTGAGGACAGCTCGAGGGACAGATACGCAGTATTTT. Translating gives CASSSQLRTARGTDTQYF.

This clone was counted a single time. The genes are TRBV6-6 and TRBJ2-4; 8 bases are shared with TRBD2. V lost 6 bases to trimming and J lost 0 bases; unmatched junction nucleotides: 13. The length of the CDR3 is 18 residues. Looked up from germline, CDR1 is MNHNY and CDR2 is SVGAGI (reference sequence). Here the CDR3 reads CASRRTQSSGLAKNIQYF. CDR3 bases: TGTGCCAGCAGACGAACCCAATCTAGCGGGTTAGCCAAAAACATTCAGTACTTC.

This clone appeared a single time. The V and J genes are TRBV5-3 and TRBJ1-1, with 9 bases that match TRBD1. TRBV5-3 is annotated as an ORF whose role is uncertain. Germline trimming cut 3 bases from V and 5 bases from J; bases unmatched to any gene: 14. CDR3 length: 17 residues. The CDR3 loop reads CARSYGQGKHPKTEAFF. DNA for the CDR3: TGTGCCAGAAGCTATGGACAGGGGAAACATCCTAAGACTGAAGCTTTCTTT.

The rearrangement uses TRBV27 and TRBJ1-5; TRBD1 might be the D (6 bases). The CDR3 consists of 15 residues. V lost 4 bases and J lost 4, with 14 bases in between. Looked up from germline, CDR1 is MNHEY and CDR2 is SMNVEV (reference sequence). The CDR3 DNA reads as TGTGCCAGCAGTTACAGGGCCCTAGGAAATCAGCCCCAGCATTTT. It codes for CASSYRALGNQPQHF.

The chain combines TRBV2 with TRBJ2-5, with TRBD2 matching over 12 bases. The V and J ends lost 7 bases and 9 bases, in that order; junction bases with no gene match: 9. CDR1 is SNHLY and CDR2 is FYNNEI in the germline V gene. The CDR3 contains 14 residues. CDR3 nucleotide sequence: TGTGCCAGCACCCCTAGCGGGAGGGCCGCGGCCCAGTACTTC. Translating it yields CASTPSGRAAAQYF. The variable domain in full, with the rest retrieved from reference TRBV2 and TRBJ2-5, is EPEVTQTPSHQVTQMGQEVILRCVPISNHLYFYWYRQILGQKVEFLVSFYNNEISEKSEIFDDQFSVERPDGSNFTLKIRSTKLEDSAMYFCASTPSGRAAAQYFGPGTRLLVL.

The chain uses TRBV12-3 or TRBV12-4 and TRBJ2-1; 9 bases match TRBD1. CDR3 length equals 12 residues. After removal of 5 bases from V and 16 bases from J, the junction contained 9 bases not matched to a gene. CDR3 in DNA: TGTGCCAGCAGTACCGGGACAGGGAGGCTATTCTTC. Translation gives CASSTGTGRLFF.

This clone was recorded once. The CDR3: CASSRRLAGHYNEQFF. DNA for the CDR3: TGTGCCAGCAGCCGAAGGCTAGCGGGTCACTACAATGAGCAGTTCTTC. The chain combines TRBV7-3 with TRBJ2-1, with 8 bases identical to TRBD2. Unmatched junction bases numbered 9, after V lost 5 bases and J lost 3 bases. Germline V lookup: CDR1 SGHTA, CDR2 FQGTGA. The CDR3 is 16 residues long.

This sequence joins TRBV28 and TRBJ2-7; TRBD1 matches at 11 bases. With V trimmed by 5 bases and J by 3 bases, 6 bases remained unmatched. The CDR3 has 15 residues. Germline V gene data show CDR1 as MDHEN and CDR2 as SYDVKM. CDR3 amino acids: CASSGTGGKLYEQYF. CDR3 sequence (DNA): TGTGCCAGCAGTGGGACAGGGGGTAAACTCTACGAGCAGTACTTC. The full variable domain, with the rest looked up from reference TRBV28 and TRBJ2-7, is DVKVTQSSRYLVKRTGEKVFLECVQDMDHENMFWYRQDPGLGLRLIYFSYDVKMKEKGDIPEGYSVSREKKERFSLILESASTNQTSMYLCASSGTGGKLYEQYFGPGTRLTVT.

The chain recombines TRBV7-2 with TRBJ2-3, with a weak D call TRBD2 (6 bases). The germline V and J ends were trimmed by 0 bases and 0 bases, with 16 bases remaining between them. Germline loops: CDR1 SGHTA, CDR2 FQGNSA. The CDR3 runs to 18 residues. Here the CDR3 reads CASSLAAGTRASTDTQYF. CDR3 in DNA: TGTGCCAGCAGCTTAGCCGCCGGGACTCGTGCTAGCACAGATACGCAGTATTTT.

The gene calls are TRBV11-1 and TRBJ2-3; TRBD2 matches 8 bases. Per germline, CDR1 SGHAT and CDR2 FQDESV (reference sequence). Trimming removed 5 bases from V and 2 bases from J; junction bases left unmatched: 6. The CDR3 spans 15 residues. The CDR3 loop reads CASSRSGSDTDTQYF. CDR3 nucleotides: TGTGCCAGCAGCCGAAGCGGGAGTGACACAGATACGCAGTATTTT.

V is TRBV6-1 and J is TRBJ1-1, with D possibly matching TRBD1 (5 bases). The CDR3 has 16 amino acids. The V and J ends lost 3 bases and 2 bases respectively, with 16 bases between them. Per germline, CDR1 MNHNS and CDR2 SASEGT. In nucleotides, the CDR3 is TGTGCCAGCAGTGATGGTACAGGTTGGGGAAACACTGAAGCTTTCTTT. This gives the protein CASSDGTGWGNTEAFF.

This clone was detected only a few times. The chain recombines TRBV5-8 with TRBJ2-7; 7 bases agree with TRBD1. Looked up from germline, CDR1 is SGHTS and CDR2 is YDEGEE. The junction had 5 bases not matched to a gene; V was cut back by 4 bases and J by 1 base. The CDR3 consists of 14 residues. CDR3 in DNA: TGTGCCAGCAGCCCCGAGGGGGCTTCCTACGAGCAGTACTTC. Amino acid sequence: CASSPEGASYEQYF. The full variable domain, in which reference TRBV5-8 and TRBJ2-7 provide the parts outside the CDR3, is EAGVTQSPTHLIKTRGQQATLRCSPISGHTSVYWYQQALGLGLQFLLWYDEGEERNRGNFPPRFSGRQFPNYSSELNVNALELEDSALYLCASSPEGASYEQYFGPGTRLTVT.

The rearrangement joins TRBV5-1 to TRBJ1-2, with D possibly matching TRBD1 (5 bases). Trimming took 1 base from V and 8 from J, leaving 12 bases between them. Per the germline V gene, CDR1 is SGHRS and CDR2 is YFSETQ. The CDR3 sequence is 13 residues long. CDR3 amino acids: CASSLTGTDGYTF. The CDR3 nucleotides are TGCGCCAGCAGCTTGACAGGAACCGACGGCTACACCTTC.

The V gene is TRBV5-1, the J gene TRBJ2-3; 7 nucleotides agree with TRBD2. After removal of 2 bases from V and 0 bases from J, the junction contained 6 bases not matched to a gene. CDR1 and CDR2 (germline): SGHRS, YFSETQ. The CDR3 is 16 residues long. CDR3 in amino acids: CASSFYSGSSTDTQYF. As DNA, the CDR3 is TGCGCCAGCAGCTTTTATAGCGGGTCTAGCACAGATACGCAGTATTTT.

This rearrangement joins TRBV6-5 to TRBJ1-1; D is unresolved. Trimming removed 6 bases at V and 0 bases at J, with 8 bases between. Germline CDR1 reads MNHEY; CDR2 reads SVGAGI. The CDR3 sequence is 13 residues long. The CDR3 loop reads CASSIYMNTEAFF. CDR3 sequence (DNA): TGTGCCAGCAGCATATACATGAACACTGAAGCTTTCTTT.

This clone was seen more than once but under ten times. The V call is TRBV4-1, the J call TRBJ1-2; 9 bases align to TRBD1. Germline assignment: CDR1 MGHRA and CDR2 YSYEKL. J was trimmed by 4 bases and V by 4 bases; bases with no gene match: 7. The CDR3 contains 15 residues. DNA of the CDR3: TGCGCCAGCAGCCTAGCGACAGGGGGAGGCTATGGCTACACCTTC. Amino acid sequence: CASSLATGGGYGYTF.

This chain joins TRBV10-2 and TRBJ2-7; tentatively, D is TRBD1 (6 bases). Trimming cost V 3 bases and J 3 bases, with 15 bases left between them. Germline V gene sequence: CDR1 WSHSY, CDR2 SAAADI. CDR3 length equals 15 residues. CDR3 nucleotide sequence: TGCGCCAGCAGTGAATTTGAAGGACAGATCTACGAGCAGTACTTC. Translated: CASSEFEGQIYEQYF.

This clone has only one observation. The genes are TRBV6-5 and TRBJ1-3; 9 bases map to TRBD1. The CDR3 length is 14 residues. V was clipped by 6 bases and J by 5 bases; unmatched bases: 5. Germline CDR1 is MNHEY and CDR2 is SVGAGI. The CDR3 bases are TGTGCCAGCAGGGACGACAGGGGGAGAAACACCATATATTTT. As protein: CASRDDRGRNTIYF.

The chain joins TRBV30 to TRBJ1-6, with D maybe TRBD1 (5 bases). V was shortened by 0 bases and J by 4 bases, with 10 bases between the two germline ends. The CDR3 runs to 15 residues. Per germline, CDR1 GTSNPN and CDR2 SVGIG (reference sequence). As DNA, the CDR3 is TGTGCCTGGAGTGTAACAGGAACGTATAATTCACCCCTCCACTTT. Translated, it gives CAWSVTGTYNSPLHF.

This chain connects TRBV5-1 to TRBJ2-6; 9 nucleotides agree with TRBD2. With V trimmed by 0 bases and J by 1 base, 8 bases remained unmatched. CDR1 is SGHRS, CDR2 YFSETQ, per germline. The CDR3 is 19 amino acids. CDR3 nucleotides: TGCGCCAGCAGCTTGGGGGTAGCGGGAGAGTCGTCTGGGGCCAACGTCCTGACTTTC. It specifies CASSLGVAGESSGANVLTF.

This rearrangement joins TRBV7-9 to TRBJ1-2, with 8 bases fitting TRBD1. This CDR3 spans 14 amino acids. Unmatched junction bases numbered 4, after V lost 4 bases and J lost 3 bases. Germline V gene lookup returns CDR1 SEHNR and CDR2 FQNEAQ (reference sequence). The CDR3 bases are TGTGCCAGCAGCTCGACAGGGGCTGACTATGGCTACACCTTC. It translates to CASSSTGADYGYTF.